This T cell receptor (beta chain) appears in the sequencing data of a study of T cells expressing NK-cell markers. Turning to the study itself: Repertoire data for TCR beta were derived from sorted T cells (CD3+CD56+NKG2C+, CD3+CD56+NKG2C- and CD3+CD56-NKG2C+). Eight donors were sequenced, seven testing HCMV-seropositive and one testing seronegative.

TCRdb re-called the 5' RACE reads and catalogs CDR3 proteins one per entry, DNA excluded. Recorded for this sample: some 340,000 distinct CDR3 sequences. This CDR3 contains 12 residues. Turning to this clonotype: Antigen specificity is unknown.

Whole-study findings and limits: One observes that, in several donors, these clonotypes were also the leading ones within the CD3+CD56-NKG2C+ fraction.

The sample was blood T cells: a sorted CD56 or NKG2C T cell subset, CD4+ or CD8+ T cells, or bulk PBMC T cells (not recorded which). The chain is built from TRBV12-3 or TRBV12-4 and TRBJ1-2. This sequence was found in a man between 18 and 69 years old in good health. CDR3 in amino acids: CASSLEVGGYTF.